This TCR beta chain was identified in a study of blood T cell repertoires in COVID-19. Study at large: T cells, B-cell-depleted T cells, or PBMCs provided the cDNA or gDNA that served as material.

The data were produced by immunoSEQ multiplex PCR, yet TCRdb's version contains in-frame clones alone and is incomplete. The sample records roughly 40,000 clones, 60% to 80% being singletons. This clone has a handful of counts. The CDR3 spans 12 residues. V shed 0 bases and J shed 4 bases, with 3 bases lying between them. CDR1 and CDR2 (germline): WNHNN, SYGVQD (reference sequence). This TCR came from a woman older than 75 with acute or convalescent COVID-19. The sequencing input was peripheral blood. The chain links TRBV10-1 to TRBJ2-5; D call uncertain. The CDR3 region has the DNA TGCGCCAGCAGTGAGTCCGGAGAGACCCAGTACTTC. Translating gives CASSESGETQYF.